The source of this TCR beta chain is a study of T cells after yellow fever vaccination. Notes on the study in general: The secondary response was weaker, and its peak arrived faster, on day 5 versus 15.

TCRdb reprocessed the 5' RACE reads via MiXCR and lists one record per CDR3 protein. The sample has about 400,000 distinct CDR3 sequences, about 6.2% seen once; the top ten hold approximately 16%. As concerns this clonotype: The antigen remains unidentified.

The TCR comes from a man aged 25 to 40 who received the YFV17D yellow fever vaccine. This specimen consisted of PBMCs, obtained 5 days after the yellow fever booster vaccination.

CDR3 DNA sequence: TGCGCCAGCAGCTTGGGGGCTAGCGGAAGCACAGATACGCAGTATTTT. Encoded protein: CASSLGASGSTDTQYF. The chain carries TRBV5-1 and TRBJ2-3; 7 nucleotides line up with TRBD2. Germline V gene lookup returns CDR1 SGHRS and CDR2 YFSETQ. The length of the CDR3 is 16 residues. J gave up 0 bases and V 0 bases, and 4 bases lay outside the gene matches.